The sequence of this TCR beta chain was determined in a study of human T cells and chemical hapten exposure. Study-wide results and limits: Positive correlation was observed between PT1 expanded TCR counts and patch test score. Expanded TCRs clustered into significantly more large CDR3 similarity groups than controls, the analysis revealed.

V lost 0 bases to trimming and J lost 3 bases, with 11 bases between them. This CDR3 region has 16 residues. Per the germline V gene, CDR1 is LGHNA and CDR2 is YSLEER. Stated time point: pre-sensitization, week 0. Treatment of the sample: therapeutic diphenylcyclopropenone sensitization with weekly scalp DPC. Blood draws came first, before each patch test. In this sample, this clonotype turned up many times. Its antigen is undetermined. From the RACE reads, TCRdb called clonotypes with MiXCR, one entry per CDR3 protein. This table holds a few hundred thousand distinct CDR3 sequences, just under 8% found once.

The input for sequencing was whole blood, taken in connection with sensitization to the hapten diphenylcyclopropenone (DPC). The chain is built from TRBV4-3 and TRBJ2-2; TRBD2 might be the D (6 bases). The receptor was derived from a young man with alopecia areata. Some clones in this sample may be carry-over from other donors' samples. The CDR3, as DNA: TGCGCCAGCAGCCAAGATGAAACTAGCCACACCGGGGAGCTGTTTTTT. This gives the protein CASSQDETSHTGELFF.